The T cell receptor beta chain described here comes from a study of blood T cell repertoires in COVID-19. Turning to the study itself: The study drew acute and convalescent COVID-19 samples from the United States, Italy and Spain. In each case, the material was cDNA or gDNA derived from T cells, B-cell-depleted T cells, or PBMCs.

Patients from Seattle were sampled longitudinally, starting during active infection. In the original workflow: Amplification of reference gene primers was used by the study to estimate nucleated cell counts. Repertoires were generated with immunoSEQ multiplex PCR, while TCRdb's copy carries only in-frame clones and drops some. That table is the source of V, J and clone size, and D and trimming were worked out from the DNA. The sample lists approximately 150,000 clones; 88% were seen once. The sequence derives from a human donor with COVID-19, enrolled during active disease. The donor label of this sample is uncertain. Sequencing was done on a sample of peripheral blood.

The CDR3 is CASSRLVLVPGQSFHEQYF. CDR3 sequence (DNA): TGCGCCAGCAGCCGTCTGGTCCTTGTGCCGGGACAGAGTTTCCACGAGCAGTACTTC. The chain couples TRBV5-1 to TRBJ2-7; TRBD1 agrees at 7 bases. This CDR3 has 19 residues. Looked up from germline, CDR1 is SGHRS and CDR2 is YFSETQ. The J segment lost 5 bases and the V segment lost 4 bases, leaving 24 bases of the junction unmatched.